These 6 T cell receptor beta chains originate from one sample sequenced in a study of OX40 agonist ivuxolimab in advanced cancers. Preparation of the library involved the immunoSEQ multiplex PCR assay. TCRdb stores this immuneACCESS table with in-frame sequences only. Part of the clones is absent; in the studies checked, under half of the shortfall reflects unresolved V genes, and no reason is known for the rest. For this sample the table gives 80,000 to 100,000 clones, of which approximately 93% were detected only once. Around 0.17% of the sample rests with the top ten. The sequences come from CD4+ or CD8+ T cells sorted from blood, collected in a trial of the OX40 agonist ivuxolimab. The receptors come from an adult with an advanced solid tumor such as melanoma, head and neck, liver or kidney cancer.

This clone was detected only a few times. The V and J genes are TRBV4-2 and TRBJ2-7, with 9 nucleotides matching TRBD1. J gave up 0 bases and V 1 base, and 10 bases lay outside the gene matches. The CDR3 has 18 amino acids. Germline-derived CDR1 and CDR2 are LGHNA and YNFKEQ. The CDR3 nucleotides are TGTGCCAGCAGCCAAGTAGGGACAGGGCCCGACAGCTCCTACGAGCAGTACTTC. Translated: CASSQVGTGPDSSYEQYF.

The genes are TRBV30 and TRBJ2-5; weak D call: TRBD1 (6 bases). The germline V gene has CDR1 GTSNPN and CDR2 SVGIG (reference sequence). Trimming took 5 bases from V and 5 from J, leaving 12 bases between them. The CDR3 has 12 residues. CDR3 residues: CAWVTGFETQYF. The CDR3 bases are TGTGCCTGGGTTACAGGGTTCGAGACCCAGTACTTC. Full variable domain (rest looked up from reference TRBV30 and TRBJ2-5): SQTIHQWPATLVQPVGSPLSLECTVEGTSNPNLYWYRQAAGRGLQLLFYSVGIGQISSEVPQNLSASRPQDRQFILSSKKLLLSDSGFYLCAWVTGFETQYFGPGTRLLVL.

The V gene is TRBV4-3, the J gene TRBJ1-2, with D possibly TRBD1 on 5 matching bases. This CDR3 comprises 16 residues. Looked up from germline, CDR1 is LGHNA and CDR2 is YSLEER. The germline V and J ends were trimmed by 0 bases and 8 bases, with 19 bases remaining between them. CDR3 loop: CASSQDEGSGREGYTF. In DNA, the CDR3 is TGCGCCAGCAGCCAAGATGAGGGGTCAGGGAGGGAAGGCTACACCTTC.

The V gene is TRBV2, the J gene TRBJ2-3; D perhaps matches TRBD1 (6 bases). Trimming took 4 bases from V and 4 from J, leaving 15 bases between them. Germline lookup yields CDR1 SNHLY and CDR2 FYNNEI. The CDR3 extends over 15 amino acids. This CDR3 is CASSAQGYFADTQYF. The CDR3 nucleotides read TGTGCCAGCAGTGCTCAGGGGTATTTTGCAGATACGCAGTATTTT.

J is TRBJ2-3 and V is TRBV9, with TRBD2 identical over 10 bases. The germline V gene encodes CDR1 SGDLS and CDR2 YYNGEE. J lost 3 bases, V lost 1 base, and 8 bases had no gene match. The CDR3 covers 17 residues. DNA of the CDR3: TGTGCCAGCAGCGTATCTAGCGGGAGTTCATGGACAGATACGCAGTATTTT. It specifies CASSVSSGSSWTDTQYF.

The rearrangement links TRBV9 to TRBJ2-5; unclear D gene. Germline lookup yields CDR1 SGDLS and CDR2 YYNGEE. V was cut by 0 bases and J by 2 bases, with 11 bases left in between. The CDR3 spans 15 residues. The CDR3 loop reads CASSVAVGFQETQYF. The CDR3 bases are TGTGCCAGCAGCGTAGCTGTAGGTTTTCAAGAGACCCAGTACTTC.